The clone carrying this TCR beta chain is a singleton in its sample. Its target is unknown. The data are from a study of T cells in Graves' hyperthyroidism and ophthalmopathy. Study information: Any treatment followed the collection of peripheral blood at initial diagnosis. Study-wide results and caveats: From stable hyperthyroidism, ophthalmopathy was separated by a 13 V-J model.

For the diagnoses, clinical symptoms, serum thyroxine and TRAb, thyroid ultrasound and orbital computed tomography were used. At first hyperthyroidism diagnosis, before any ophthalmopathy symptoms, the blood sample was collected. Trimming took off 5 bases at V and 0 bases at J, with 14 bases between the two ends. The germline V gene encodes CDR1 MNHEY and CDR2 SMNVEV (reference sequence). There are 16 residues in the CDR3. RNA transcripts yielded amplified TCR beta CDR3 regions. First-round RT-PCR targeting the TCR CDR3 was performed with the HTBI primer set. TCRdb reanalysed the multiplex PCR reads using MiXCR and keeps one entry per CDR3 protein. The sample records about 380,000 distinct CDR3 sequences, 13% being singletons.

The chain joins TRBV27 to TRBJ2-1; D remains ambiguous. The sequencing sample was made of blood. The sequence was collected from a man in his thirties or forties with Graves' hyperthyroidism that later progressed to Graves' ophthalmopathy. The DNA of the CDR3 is TGTGCCAGCAGTCCCTCCGGACCGTACTCCTACAATGAGCAGTTCTTC. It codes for CASSPSGPYSYNEQFF.